The 19 T cell receptor beta chains reported below all come from one sample, sequenced in a study of cytomegalovirus exposure and HLA in healthy donors. It was with 60 Vbeta and 13 Jbeta primers that the PCR ran. Using immunoSEQ multiplex PCR, the repertoire was profiled, and TCRdb retains in-frame clones only, with some absent. The table lists 100,000 to 150,000 clones, roughly 84% of them singletons, with less than 1.5% in the top ten. Material for sequencing was PBMCs. These receptors were obtained from a girl aged 2-10 years in good health and CMV-seronegative.

This chain uses TRBV6-6 with TRBJ1-2; D is undetermined. The germline V gene encodes CDR1 MNHNY and CDR2 SVGAGI (reference sequence). V gave up 5 bases and J gave up 0 bases, with 10 bases separating them. This CDR3 is built from 14 residues. The CDR3 here is CASSHTQANYGYTF. The CDR3 DNA follows: TGTGCCAGCAGTCACACACAAGCTAACTATGGCTACACCTTC.

This clone occurred a few times. J is TRBJ2-5 and V is TRBV11-2; D gene uncertain. In germline, CDR1 is SGHAT, CDR2 FQNNGV. This CDR3 is 15 amino acids long. With 1 base removed from V and 4 bases from J, the gap between germline ends came to 13 bases. The CDR3 coding sequence is TGTGCCAGCAGCTTAGCCCTCCTAGGTTCAGAGACCCAGTACTTC. This encodes CASSLALLGSETQYF.

The chain has TRBV5-4 and TRBJ1-1; tentative D call: TRBD1 (6 bases). CDR1 and CDR2 from the germline V gene are SGHNT and YYREEE (reference sequence). The CDR3 is 14 amino acids. With 2 bases removed from V and 1 base from J, the gap between germline ends came to 9 bases. As DNA, the CDR3 is TGTGCCAGCAGCTTCAGGGGTGGGAACACTGAAGCTTTCTTT. Encoded protein: CASSFRGGNTEAFF.

The chain combines TRBV10-3 with TRBJ1-2; 10 bases match TRBD1. The V gene's germline CDR1 is ENHRY and CDR2 SYGVKD. After removal of 10 bases from V and 3 bases from J, the junction contained 5 bases not matched to a gene. The CDR3 runs to 13 residues. DNA for the CDR3: TGTGCCACTTCCGGACAGGGGGACTATGGCTACACCTTC. Protein product: CATSGQGDYGYTF.

This clone showed up just a few times. This rearrangement joins TRBV10-3 to TRBJ2-1; 8 nucleotides agree with TRBD1. The CDR3 contains 15 residues. The V segment lost 2 bases and the J segment 4 bases; nucleotides outside the gene matches: 4. CDR1 ENHRY and CDR2 SYGVKD come from the germline V gene. For the CDR3, the DNA is TGTGCCATCAGTGAGCAGGGGGCGAGGTACAATGAGCAGTTCTTC. Translating it yields CAISEQGARYNEQFF.

CDR3 region: CASSLVSGLAGPSYEQYF. CDR3 nucleotides: TGTGCCAGCAGTTTGGTATCGGGACTAGCGGGACCCTCCTACGAGCAGTACTTC. The V call is TRBV28, the J call TRBJ2-7; 13 positions match TRBD2. The CDR3 sequence is 18 residues long. Germline CDR1 is MDHEN and CDR2 is SYDVKM. The ends lost 3 bases at V and 0 bases at J; junction bases unmatched: 8.

The chain combines TRBV4-1 with TRBJ2-6, with D hard to call. The CDR3 has 19 amino acids. Trimming shortened V by 0 bases and J by 1 base, and 16 bases separated the two germline ends. The V gene's germline CDR1 is MGHRA and CDR2 YSYEKL. CDR3 residues: CASSQDLPSQISGANVLTF. CDR3 coding DNA: TGCGCCAGCAGCCAAGATCTCCCCTCCCAGATATCTGGGGCCAACGTCCTGACTTTC.

The chain joins TRBV7-3 to TRBJ2-2; D gene ambiguous. CDR3 length: 14 amino acids. Trimming took off 2 bases at V and 2 bases at J, with 6 bases between the two ends. Germline V CDR1 and CDR2: SGHTA, FQGTGA. In DNA form, the CDR3 reads TGTGCCAGCAGCTTAGCGGTAAACACCGGGGAGCTGTTTTTT. This gives the protein CASSLAVNTGELFF.

This chain links TRBV6-5 with TRBJ1-1, with D possibly being TRBD1 (6 bases). The germline V and J ends were trimmed by 7 bases and 7 bases, with 16 bases remaining between them. CDR3 length: 13 residues. Looked up from germline, CDR1 is MNHEY and CDR2 is SVGAGI. The CDR3 loop is CASTTTGGREAFF. The CDR3 region has the DNA TGTGCCAGCACCACTACGGGGGGGCGTGAAGCTTTCTTT.

The rearrangement links TRBV19 to TRBJ1-5, with D possibly being TRBD1 (6 bases). The CDR3 is made up of 14 amino acids. Germline assignment: CDR1 LNHDA and CDR2 SQIVND (reference sequence). The V end was cut by 7 bases, the J end by 2 bases, with 12 bases between. In DNA form, the CDR3 reads TGTGCCAGTACCCTGGACAGACGCAATCAGCCCCAGCATTTT. Amino acid sequence: CASTLDRRNQPQHF.

J is TRBJ2-7 and V is TRBV7-2, with D perhaps matching TRBD1 (7 bases). CDR3 size: 14 residues. CDR1 and CDR2 (germline): SGHTA, FQGNSA. V lost 4 bases and J 0 bases, leaving 10 bases between the germline ends. For the CDR3, the DNA is TGTGCCAGCAGCTCGCAGGGGGGCTCCTACGAGCAGTACTTC. Encoded protein: CASSSQGGSYEQYF. Full variable domain (outside the CDR3, taken from reference TRBV7-2 and TRBJ2-7): GAGVSQSPSNKVTEKGKDVELRCDPISGHTALYWYRQSLGQGLEFLIYFQGNSAPDKSGLPSDRFSAERTGGSVSTLTIQRTQQEDSAVYLCASSSQGGSYEQYFGPGTRLTVT.

The rearrangement uses TRBV7-3 and TRBJ2-5; 13 bases fit TRBD2. The germline CDR1 and CDR2 sequences are SGHTA and FQGTGA. This CDR3 is 21 amino acids long. J gave up 5 bases and V 4 bases, and 22 bases lay outside the gene matches. For the CDR3, the DNA is TGTGCCAGCAGCTCCACCGGGACTAGCGGGGTAGGATTCCGTTATGAGGAGACCCAGTACTTC. This codes for CASSSTGTSGVGFRYEETQYF.

The chain is built from TRBV14 and TRBJ1-2; no reliable D call. V was trimmed by 0 bases and J by 8 bases, leaving 16 bases between them. The CDR3 spans 15 residues. CDR1 and CDR2 from the germline V gene are SGHDN and FVKESK. CDR3 nucleotides: TGTGCCAGCAGCCAAGATCGGGCAGCCCGCGGGGGCTACACCTTC. Translating gives CASSQDRAARGGYTF.

The V gene is TRBV27, the J gene TRBJ1-1, with TRBD1 identical over 7 bases. The trim removed 5 bases at V and 1 base at J, leaving 16 bases unmatched. Germline CDR1 and CDR2: MNHEY and SMNVEV (reference sequence). This CDR3 contains 18 residues. The CDR3 sequence is CASSNPRGQVGANTEAFF. In DNA form, the CDR3 reads TGTGCCAGCAGTAACCCCCGAGGACAGGTTGGGGCGAACACTGAAGCTTTCTTT.

The chain carries TRBV9 and TRBJ1-4; D uncertain. V lost 4 bases, J lost 8 bases, and 12 bases lay in between. The CDR3 is made up of 13 amino acids. In germline, CDR1 is SGDLS, CDR2 YYNGEE. CDR3 sequence (DNA): TGTGCCAGCAGCCTGCACATGGAGGAAAAACTGTTTTTT. Translating it yields CASSLHMEEKLFF. The whole variable domain, filled in from reference TRBV9 and TRBJ1-4, reads DSGVTQTPKHLITATGQRVTLRCSPRSGDLSVYWYQQSLDQGLQFLIQYYNGEERAKGNILERFSAQQFPDLHSELNLSSLELGDSALYFCASSLHMEEKLFFGSGTQLSVL.

The CDR3 sequence: CASSPTKWPQNTEAFF. In DNA, the CDR3 is TGCGCCAGCAGCCCAACAAAGTGGCCCCAGAACACTGAAGCTTTCTTT. The V gene is TRBV5-1, the J gene TRBJ1-1; D is undetermined. V lost 4 bases to trimming and J lost 1 base, with 17 bases between them. CDR3 length: 16 amino acids. Germline-derived CDR1 and CDR2 are SGHRS and YFSETQ. The variable domain in full, completed from reference TRBV5-1 and TRBJ1-1, reads KAGVTQTPRYLIKTRGQQVTLSCSPISGHRSVSWYQQTPGQGLQFLFEYFSETQRNKGNFPGRFSGRQFSNSRSEMNVSTLELGDSALYLCASSPTKWPQNTEAFFGQGTRLTVV.

J is TRBJ1-2 and V is TRBV6-5; 7 nucleotides line up with TRBD1. This CDR3 region has 13 residues. Germline-derived CDR1 and CDR2 are MNHEY and SVGAGI. After removal of 5 bases from V and 5 bases from J, the junction contained 5 bases not matched to a gene. This CDR3 reads CASSIGTAYGYTF. The CDR3 DNA reads TGTGCCAGCAGTATCGGGACAGCTTATGGCTACACCTTC.

The J gene is TRBJ2-7, the V gene TRBV27, with D tentatively TRBD1 (5 bases). Trimming pared 5 bases from V and 3 bases from J, leaving 11 bases between. This CDR3 comprises 13 residues. Germline lookup yields CDR1 MNHEY and CDR2 SMNVEV (reference sequence). CDR3 in amino acids: CASSLHDSYEQYF. The CDR3 DNA sequence: TGTGCCAGCAGTCTACATGACAGCTACGAGCAGTACTTC.

This sequence joins TRBV19 and TRBJ1-2; D is perhaps TRBD1 (5 bases). Germline-derived CDR1 and CDR2 are LNHDA and SQIVND (reference sequence). The CDR3 covers 14 residues. V shed 5 bases and J shed 4 bases, with 14 bases lying between them. The CDR3 nucleotides are TGTGCCAGTAGTCCGGGACTTGGGGCCTATGGCTACACCTTC. It is translated as CASSPGLGAYGYTF.